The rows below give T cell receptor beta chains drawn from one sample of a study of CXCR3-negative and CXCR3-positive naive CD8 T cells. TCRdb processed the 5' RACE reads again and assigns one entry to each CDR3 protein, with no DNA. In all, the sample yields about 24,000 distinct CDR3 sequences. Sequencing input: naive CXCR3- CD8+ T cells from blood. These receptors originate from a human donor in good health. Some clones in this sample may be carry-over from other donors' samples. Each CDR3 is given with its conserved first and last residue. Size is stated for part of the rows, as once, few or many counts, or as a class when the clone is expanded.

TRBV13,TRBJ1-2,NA,CASSPRTGGEYGYTF
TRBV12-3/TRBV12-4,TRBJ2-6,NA,CASSWVSGANVLTF
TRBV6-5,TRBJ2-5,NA,CASSSRVRRETQYF
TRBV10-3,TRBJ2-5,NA,CAISESGETQYF
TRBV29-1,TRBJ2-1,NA,CSVEGRGENNEQFF
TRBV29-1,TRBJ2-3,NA,CSVGDRGTTDTQYF
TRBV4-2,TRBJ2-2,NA,CASSQESDGNTGELFF
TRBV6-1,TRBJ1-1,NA,CATQTGAGYTEAFF
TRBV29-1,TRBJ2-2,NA,CSVEGLSGGELFF
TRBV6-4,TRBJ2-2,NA,CASSDSTGELFF
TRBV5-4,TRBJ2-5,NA,CASSLGGVQKTQYF
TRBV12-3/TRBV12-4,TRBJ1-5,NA,CASSLRGLNQPQHF
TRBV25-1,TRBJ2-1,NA,CASSERDRSYNEQFF
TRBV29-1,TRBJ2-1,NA,CSVGTGYNEQFF
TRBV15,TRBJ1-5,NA,CATSRDREVQGQPQHF
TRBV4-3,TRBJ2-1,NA,CASSQESGGYNEQFF
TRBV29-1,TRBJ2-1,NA,CSVEGGDSSYNEQFF
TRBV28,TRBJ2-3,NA,CASSPSQNTDTQYF
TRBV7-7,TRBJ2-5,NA,CASTSGGPETQYF
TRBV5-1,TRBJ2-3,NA,CASSSEGGADTQYF
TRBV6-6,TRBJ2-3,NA,CASNLDPSTDTQYF
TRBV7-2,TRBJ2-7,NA,CASSAKTWGEGTYSYEQYF
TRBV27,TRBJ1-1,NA,CASRIQTGGRTEAFF
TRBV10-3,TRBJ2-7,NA,CAISRRGDDYEQYF
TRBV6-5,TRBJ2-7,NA,CASSYGTRAYEQYF
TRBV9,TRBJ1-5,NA,CASSASGVSNQPQHF
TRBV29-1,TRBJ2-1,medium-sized,CSGDLSSYNEQFF
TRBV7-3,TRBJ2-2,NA,CASSLIGRTNTGELFF
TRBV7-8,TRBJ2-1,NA,CASSLALGGLYNEQFF
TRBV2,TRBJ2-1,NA,CASKSLEYGYNEQFF
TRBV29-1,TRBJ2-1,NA,CTSRGAGYNEQFF
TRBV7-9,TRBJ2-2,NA,CASRLEQGTGELFF
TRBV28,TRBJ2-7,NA,CASSFRTGGYEQYF
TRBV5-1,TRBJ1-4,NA,CASSYVSATNEKLFF
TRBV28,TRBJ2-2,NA,CASSTRENTGELFF
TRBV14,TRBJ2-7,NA,CASSQLVNSYEQYF
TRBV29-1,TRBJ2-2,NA,CSVERTADTGELFF
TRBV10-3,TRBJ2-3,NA,CAISDLGDTQYF
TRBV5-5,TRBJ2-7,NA,CASSFGTGDSYEQYF
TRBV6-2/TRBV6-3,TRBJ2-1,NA,CASSYHLDRGPFDEQFF
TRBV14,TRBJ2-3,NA,CASSQVRPRRSTDTQYF
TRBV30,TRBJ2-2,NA,CAWSVGHTGELFF
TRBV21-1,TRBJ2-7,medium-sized,CASIAGQSSYEQYF
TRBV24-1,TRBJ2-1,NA,CATSTGNSYNEQFF
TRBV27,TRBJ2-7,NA,CASSLYGPKYEQYF
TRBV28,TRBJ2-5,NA,CASSRRQGAWETQYF
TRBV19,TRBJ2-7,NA,CASKWAAANSYEQYF
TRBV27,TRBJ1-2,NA,CASRSLQDSTSYTF
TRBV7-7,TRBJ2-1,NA,CASSSGAYNEQFF
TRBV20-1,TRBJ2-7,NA,CRTSRRGDYEQYF
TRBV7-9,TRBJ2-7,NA,CASSVTSGLSYEQYF
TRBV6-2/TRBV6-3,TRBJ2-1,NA,CASSYEGGPVYEQFF